The present T cell receptor beta chain was sequenced within a study of T cell clusters in autoimmune cytopenias. TRB was amplified by touch-down multiplex PCR, primer pools A and B combined. Following a re-call of the multiplex PCR reads, TCRdb has one entry per CDR3 protein and lacks DNA. The data show 2,500 to 3,000 distinct CDR3 sequences, and the top ten clones hold about 48%. CDR3 size: 14 residues. The germline V gene has CDR1 MNHNS and CDR2 SASEGT. About 39,000 genome equivalents of blood DNA were amplified for TRB. In terms of frequency, this clonotype is medium-sized. This clonotype was sampled from a human donor with an autoimmune cytopenia or autoimmune hepatitis (not recorded which). The specimen sequenced was peripheral blood. The rearrangement uses TRBV6-1 and TRBJ2-7. CDR3 in amino acids: CASSERVVAYEQYF.